This T cell receptor (beta chain) is drawn from a study of blood T cells in healthy people across ages. The overall study: Template switching picked up about one barcoded beta molecule for each two T cells.

The CDR3 extends over 14 amino acids. CDR1 SNHLY and CDR2 FYNNEI come from the germline V gene. V gave up 4 bases and J gave up 4 bases, with 13 bases separating them. PCR was performed a second time for about 6 to 12 cycles using a sample-barcoded 5' primer and a J-beta primer mix. TCRdb called the 5' RACE reads again in MiXCR, with one record for every CDR3 protein. The table has around 780,000 distinct CDR3 sequences, more than 25% seen once. Donors ranged from roughly 6 to 90 years old and were healthy Caucasians in Russia. A further study also used this sample, focusing on T cells of mothers and their children.

The chain has TRBV2 and TRBJ2-5, with D possibly TRBD2 on 6 matching bases. The specimen sequenced was blood. The TCR originated in a boy between 10 and 17 years old in good health. The CDR3 DNA follows: TGTGCCAGCAGTGTGGCCCGGAGGGCAGAGACCCAGTACTTC. Its protein is CASSVARRAETQYF.